The next 29 T cell receptor beta chains were all read from a single sample in a study of cytomegalovirus exposure and HLA in healthy donors. The PCR was carried out with 60 Vbeta primers and 13 Jbeta primers. Libraries were prepared by immunoSEQ multiplex PCR; TCRdb keeps only in-frame clonotypes and omits some of them. The table lists approximately 190,000 clones, 75% to 80% of them singletons. The sequencing sample was made of PBMCs. The origin of the receptors is a woman in her thirties in good health and CMV-seropositive.

The V gene is TRBV9, the J gene TRBJ2-1; 9 nucleotides line up with TRBD2. CDR3 size: 16 residues. Germline CDR1 is SGDLS and CDR2 is YYNGEE. Trimming at V came to 4 bases and at J to 9 bases, leaving 14 bases not matched to a gene. The CDR3 bases are TGTGCCAGCAGCCCTCGAGGGGCGGGAGGGCCCGGTGAGCAGTTCTTC. It yields the protein CASSPRGAGGPGEQFF.

This chain uses TRBV5-1 with TRBJ2-1, with 7 bases fitting TRBD2. This CDR3 is 15 amino acids long. Looked up from germline, CDR1 is SGHRS and CDR2 is YFSETQ. V shed 6 bases and J 8 bases; nucleotides not matched to a gene: 14. The CDR3: CASTPMGGGGDEQFF. CDR3 bases: TGCGCCAGCACTCCGATGGGGGGGGGAGGGGATGAGCAGTTCTTC. The full variable domain, with the rest looked up from reference TRBV5-1 and TRBJ2-1, is KAGVTQTPRYLIKTRGQQVTLSCSPISGHRSVSWYQQTPGQGLQFLFEYFSETQRNKGNFPGRFSGRQFSNSRSEMNVSTLELGDSALYLCASTPMGGGGDEQFFGPGTRLTVL.

The J gene is TRBJ1-2, the V gene TRBV7-3, with TRBD1 as a possible D gene (6 bases). The length of the CDR3 is 14 residues. The germline V gene has CDR1 SGHTA and CDR2 FQGTGA. Deletions cut 5 bases from V and 7 bases from J, with 17 bases between. CDR3 nucleotide sequence: TGTGCCAGCAGCCGCGAACAGGGTTCGGGTGGCTACACCTTC. Its translation: CASSREQGSGGYTF.

This chain links TRBV19 with TRBJ1-2; TRBD1 aligns across 10 bases. J was trimmed by 0 bases and V by 2 bases; bases with no gene match: 6. There are 17 residues in the CDR3. Germline V gene lookup returns CDR1 LNHDA and CDR2 SQIVND (reference sequence). The CDR3 region is CASSILPGQGSNYGYTF. The CDR3 region has the DNA TGTGCCAGTAGTATACTACCGGGACAGGGGTCTAACTATGGCTACACCTTC.

Notes on this clone: The sample contains more than one DNA sequence encoding this CDR3. The rearrangement joins TRBV30 to TRBJ2-2, with 9 bases identical to TRBD1. The length of the CDR3 is 12 residues. The V gene's germline CDR1 is GTSNPN and CDR2 SVGIG (reference sequence). Losses at the gene ends were 0 bases for V and 14 bases for J; bases not matched to a gene: 4. The CDR3 sequence is CAWSVSGQGLFF. CDR3 bases: TGTGCCTGGAGTGTGTCGGGACAGGGACTGTTTTTT.

The chain carries TRBV28 and TRBJ2-7; TRBD1 is a possible D gene (6 bases). Germline V lookup: CDR1 MDHEN, CDR2 SYDVKM. Trimming cost V 5 bases and J 1 base, with 12 bases left between them. The CDR3 covers 14 residues. CDR3 amino acids: CASSTGQGSYEQYF. The DNA of the CDR3 is TGTGCCAGCAGTACCGGGCAGGGGTCCTACGAGCAGTACTTC.

A remark on this clone: Other DNA sequences in the sample encode the same CDR3. The V call is TRBV5-1, the J call TRBJ2-3; maybe TRBD1 (6 bases). There are 14 residues in the CDR3. Germline assignment: CDR1 SGHRS and CDR2 YFSETQ. V was shortened by 0 bases and J by 3 bases, with 8 bases between the two germline ends. The CDR3 nucleotides read TGCGCCAGCAGCTTGGGAGGGGGAACAGATACGCAGTATTTT. The encoded protein is CASSLGGGTDTQYF.

This clone turned up a few times. This sequence joins TRBV7-2 and TRBJ1-2; 7 bases agree with TRBD1. J gave up 8 bases and V 1 base, and 10 bases lay outside the gene matches. This CDR3 is 15 amino acids long. Germline V gene data show CDR1 as SGHTA and CDR2 as FQGNSA. DNA for the CDR3: TGTGCCAGCAGCTTAGGTGGCAGGGGGTCGCGGGGCTACACCTTC. This sequence encodes CASSLGGRGSRGYTF.

The chain uses TRBV13 and TRBJ2-3, with 8 bases fitting TRBD1. After removal of 4 bases from V and 7 bases from J, the junction contained 7 bases not matched to a gene. The CDR3 consists of 14 residues. Germline lookup yields CDR1 PRHDT and CDR2 FYEKMQ (reference sequence). The CDR3 sequence is CASSYRQGMNTQYF. CDR3 sequence (DNA): TGTGCCAGCAGCTACCGACAGGGGATGAATACGCAGTATTTT.

V usage is TRBV5-1 and J usage is TRBJ2-3, with 8 positions matching TRBD1. Germline V gene sequence: CDR1 SGHRS, CDR2 YFSETQ. V trimming: 0 bases; J trimming: 3 bases; junction bases outside the gene matches: 6. The CDR3 consists of 16 residues. CDR3 in DNA: TGCGCCAGCAGCTTGGGGGGACAGGAGAGGACAGATACGCAGTATTTT. This codes for CASSLGGQERTDTQYF.

The chain uses TRBV29-1 and TRBJ2-4; TRBD1 is a possible D gene (5 bases). Trimming removed 6 bases from V and 3 bases from J, with 12 bases in between. The V gene's germline CDR1 is SQVTM and CDR2 ANQGSEA. The CDR3 consists of 13 residues. The CDR3 region is CSVTRDDKNIQYF. As DNA, the CDR3 is TGCAGCGTGACCAGGGATGACAAAAACATTCAGTACTTC.

The V and J genes are TRBV5-1 and TRBJ2-7, with 10 bases identical to TRBD2. Germline V gives CDR1 SGHRS, CDR2 YFSETQ. The V gene end was trimmed by 1 base and the J gene end by 4 bases; junction bases not matched to a gene: 5. CDR3 length equals 15 residues. This CDR3 reads CASSLLTSGPYEQYF. CDR3 DNA: TGCGCCAGCAGCTTGTTGACTAGCGGGCCGTACGAGCAGTACTTC.

This clone occurred a few times. The V call is TRBV12-1, the J call TRBJ2-1; the D call of TRBD2 is as the table states it, not checked on the DNA. TRBV12-1 is classified as a pseudogene. There are 18 residues in the CDR3. The CDR3 loop is CASSQYEGLAGHYNEQFF. Here the CDR3 DNA reads TGTGCCAGCAGCCAATATGAGGGACTAGCGGGACACTACAATGAGCAGTTCTTC.

This rearrangement joins TRBV6-5 to TRBJ1-3; D gene uncertain. V lost 4 bases and J lost 2, with 12 bases in between. The length of the CDR3 is 15 residues. The germline V gene encodes CDR1 MNHEY and CDR2 SVGAGI. DNA of the CDR3: TGTGCCAGCAGTTCCGTCGACGAGGCTGGAAACACCATATATTTT. Amino acid sequence: CASSSVDEAGNTIYF.

The V gene is TRBV4-2, the J gene TRBJ1-2, with unresolved D. V shed 2 bases and J shed 4 bases, with 5 bases lying between them. Germline V gene lookup returns CDR1 LGHNA and CDR2 YNFKEQ. This CDR3 has 12 amino acids. CDR3 sequence reads: CASSQLLYGYTF. CDR3 DNA sequence: TGTGCCAGCAGCCAATTACTCTATGGCTACACCTTC.

A few counts support this clone. This chain links TRBV6-1 with TRBJ2-3, with 7 bases matching TRBD1. The ends lost 1 base at V and 0 bases at J; junction bases unmatched: 10. Looked up from germline, CDR1 is MNHNS and CDR2 is SASEGT. The CDR3 runs to 18 residues. The CDR3 loop is CASSEGGTAFASTDTQYF. For the CDR3, the DNA is TGTGCCAGCAGTGAAGGTGGGACAGCGTTCGCTAGCACAGATACGCAGTATTTT.

V and J are TRBV27 and TRBJ1-1, with D possibly TRBD1 on 6 matching bases. This CDR3 contains 15 residues. From germline, CDR1 is MNHEY and CDR2 SMNVEV (reference sequence). Trimming shortened V by 3 bases and J by 3 bases, and 14 bases separated the two germline ends. The CDR3 reads CASSFGTPDYTEAFF. CDR3 sequence (DNA): TGTGCCAGCAGTTTCGGGACACCGGACTACACTGAAGCTTTCTTT.

This rearrangement joins TRBV6-5 to TRBJ1-1; D ambiguous. Per germline, CDR1 MNHEY and CDR2 SVGAGI. The CDR3 is 15 amino acids. Trimming cost V 3 bases and J 2 bases, with 13 bases left between them. As DNA, the CDR3 is TGTGCCAGCAGTTATAGAATACAGAGAAACACTGAAGCTTTCTTT. It translates to CASSYRIQRNTEAFF.

The chain has TRBV18 and TRBJ2-7; 14 bases line up with TRBD2. Germline assignment: CDR1 KGHSH and CDR2 LQKENI. The CDR3 loop spans 16 amino acids. The J segment lost 1 base and the V segment lost 2 bases, leaving 1 base of the junction unmatched. This chain's CDR3 is CASSPGTSGSSYEQYF. The DNA for the CDR3 is TGTGCCAGCTCACCAGGGACTAGCGGGAGTTCCTACGAGCAGTACTTC.

The CDR3 reads CASTKGGESFHEQFF. For the CDR3, the DNA is TGTGCCAGCACTAAGGGGGGGGAGTCTTTCCATGAGCAGTTCTTC. The chain carries TRBV6-1 and TRBJ2-1; TRBD2 is a possible D gene (7 bases). The CDR3 contains 15 residues. Per the germline V gene, CDR1 is MNHNS and CDR2 is SASEGT. Trimming cost V 7 bases and J 8 bases, with 21 bases left between them.

This chain links TRBV5-1 with TRBJ1-2, with TRBD1 matching over 9 bases. The CDR3 length is 14 residues. V was pared by 4 bases and J by 3 bases, with 4 bases of the junction left unmatched. Germline V lookup: CDR1 SGHRS, CDR2 YFSETQ. The CDR3 nucleotides are TGCGCCAGCAGCCCTACAGGGGGCGACTATGGCTACACCTTC. It encodes CASSPTGGDYGYTF.

This clone was found once. The chain carries TRBV7-2 and TRBJ2-7, with D possibly matching TRBD1 (5 bases). This CDR3 comprises 15 residues. Trimming cost V 7 bases and J 2 bases, with 18 bases left between them. The V gene's germline CDR1 is SGHTA and CDR2 FQGNSA. The CDR3 protein is CASTLFTGPTYEQYF. For the CDR3, the DNA is TGTGCCAGCACCCTCTTTACAGGCCCAACCTACGAGCAGTACTTC.

The chain recombines TRBV7-9 with TRBJ1-4; possibly TRBD1 for D (5 bases). Germline V gene sequence: CDR1 SEHNR, CDR2 FQNEAQ (reference sequence). The CDR3 sequence is 15 residues long. Trimming shortened V by 5 bases and J by 8 bases, and 18 bases separated the two germline ends. CDR3 loop: CASSLGDSGREKLFF. DNA of the CDR3: TGTGCCAGCAGCCTAGGTGATTCAGGGCGGGAAAAACTGTTTTTT.

This clone was counted a few times. The chain combines TRBV6-1 with TRBJ2-1; 8 bases are a match to TRBD1. Trimming took 7 bases from V and 3 from J; bases not matched to a gene: 5. Germline V gene sequence: CDR1 MNHNS, CDR2 SASEGT. This CDR3 comprises 14 residues. In DNA form, the CDR3 reads TGTGCCAGCACCGTGGACAGGGTCTACAATGAGCAGTTCTTC. Encoded protein: CASTVDRVYNEQFF.

CDR3 sequence reads: CASRQVSGFGYGYTF. CDR3 coding DNA: TGTGCCAGCAGACAGGTATCGGGTTTCGGCTATGGCTACACCTTC. This chain connects TRBV7-9 to TRBJ1-2; possible D gene TRBD1, 5 bases. CDR3 length: 15 residues. The germline V and J ends were trimmed by 6 bases and 4 bases, with 18 bases remaining between them. Looked up from germline, CDR1 is SEHNR and CDR2 is FQNEAQ (reference sequence).

The rearrangement uses TRBV10-3 and TRBJ1-2, with TRBD1 identical over 10 bases. The CDR3 runs to 16 residues. V shed 6 bases, J shed 3 bases, and the junction held 10 bases outside the gene matches. Germline values: CDR1 ENHRY, CDR2 SYGVKD. The CDR3 DNA reads as TGTGCCATCAGCGACAGGGGGCGCAAGATTTACTATGGCTACACCTTC. This sequence encodes CAISDRGRKIYYGYTF.

V and J are TRBV9 and TRBJ2-3, with TRBD2 matching over 8 bases. The germline V gene has CDR1 SGDLS and CDR2 YYNGEE. CDR3 size: 13 residues. The junction had 1 base not matched to a gene; V was cut back by 6 bases and J by 1 base. The CDR3 nucleotides read TGTGCCAGCAATAGCGGGGGCACAGATACGCAGTATTTT. Translating it yields CASNSGGTDTQYF.

The V gene is TRBV6-5, the J gene TRBJ1-2; D is undetermined. Germline CDR1 and CDR2: MNHEY and SVGAGI. The CDR3 has 11 residues. Trimming stripped 6 bases from V and 10 bases from J, with 12 bases between. Here the CDR3 reads CASRDGVVYTF. The CDR3 DNA reads as TGTGCCAGCAGGGACGGGGTAGTCTACACCTTC.

The chain is built from TRBV18 and TRBJ1-4, with D unresolved. Germline-derived CDR1 and CDR2 are KGHSH and LQKENI. The V end lost 3 bases, the J end lost 4 bases, and 12 bases lay between the germline ends. The CDR3 extends over 15 amino acids. This CDR3 reads CASSPQNSLNEKLFF. The CDR3 nucleotides read TGTGCCAGCTCACCGCAGAACAGCCTTAATGAAAAACTGTTTTTT.